The rows below give T cell receptor beta chains drawn from one sample of a study of shared clonotypes between healthy human individuals. Data came from immunoSEQ multiplex PCR; TCRdb stores just in-frame clones and leaves some out. The table lists about 2.3 million clones, 80% to 95% of them singletons, with around 0.38% in the top ten. The sequenced sample consisted of naive CD4+ T cells from PBMCs. These receptors were collected from a man between 18 and 29 years old in good health. Some clones in this sample may be carry-over from other donors' samples. CDR3s include the opening cysteine and the closing phenylalanine or tryptophan. The order of the fields is clone size, D gene, V gene, J gene, CDR3 length, CDR3 protein, CDR3 DNA. The D gene is left open where the match is weak. The size field is filled for only some rows; it gives once, few, many or a size class.

once	NA	TRBV5-1	TRBJ1-2	13	CASSLGGDDGYTF	TGCGCCAGCAGCTTGGGAGGGGATGATGGCTACACCTTC
NA	TRBD1	TRBV10-3	TRBJ2-3	15	CASNGAGGSTDTQYF	TGTGCCTCCAATGGTGCAGGGGGTTCCACAGATACGCAGTATTTT
NA	NA	TRBV5-1	TRBJ2-1	15	CASSLAQAEYNEQFF	TGCGCCAGCAGCTTGGCACAGGCAGAGTACAATGAGCAGTTCTTC
NA	NA	TRBV9	TRBJ2-2	11	CASSVSGELFF	TGTGCCAGCAGCGTTAGCGGGGAGCTGTTTTTT
NA	NA	TRBV19	TRBJ1-3	18	CASTTTRYGSFSGNTIYF	TGTGCCAGCACTACGACCCGCTACGGCAGCTTCTCTGGAAACACCATATATTTT
once	TRBD1	TRBV29-1	TRBJ2-7	13	CSAGDRGRREQYF	TGCAGCGCCGGGGACAGGGGGCGTAGGGAGCAGTACTTC
NA	TRBD1	TRBV5-1	TRBJ1-2	18	CASSLAGQGENRVGGYTF	TGCGCCAGCAGCTTGGCTGGACAGGGGGAGAACCGTGTCGGTGGCTACACCTTC
NA	NA	TRBV6-1	TRBJ1-2	15	CASTNRGREDYGYTF	TGTGCCAGCACCAACCGGGGCAGGGAGGACTATGGCTACACCTTC
NA	TRBD1	TRBV7-3	TRBJ1-2	13	CASSLTPGQGGTF	TGTGCCAGCAGCTTGACGCCGGGACAGGGAGGAACCTTC
NA	NA	TRBV5-8	TRBJ1-5	15	CASSLGQGYNQPQHF	TGTGCCAGCAGCTTGGGCCAGGGGTACAATCAGCCCCAGCATTTT
NA	TRBD2	TRBV27	TRBJ2-4	15	CASTGLDQSGDIQYF	TGTGCCAGCACCGGACTAGACCAGTCTGGGGACATTCAGTACTTC
NA	NA	TRBV28	TRBJ1-1	16	CASSGGDAALNTEAFF	TGTGCCAGCAGTGGGGGGGACGCAGCATTGAACACTGAAGCTTTCTTT
NA	TRBD1	TRBV2	TRBJ2-7	12	CASRDRENGQYF	TGTGCCAGCAGGGACAGGGAAAACGGGCAGTACTTC
NA	NA	TRBV6-5	TRBJ2-5	16	CASSYSADSLLRSQYF	TGTGCCAGCAGTTACTCGGCGGACAGCCTCTTGAGGTCCCAGTACTTC
once	NA	TRBV18	TRBJ1-1	13	CASSPHAGTEAFF	TGTGCCAGCTCACCCCACGCGGGCACTGAAGCTTTCTTT
NA	TRBD2	TRBV5-1	TRBJ2-2	17	CASSLLAGGPNTGELFF	TGCGCCAGCAGCTTGCTGGCGGGAGGACCGAACACCGGGGAGCTGTTTTTT